The clone carrying this T cell receptor (beta chain) has at least ten counts. Antigen: not known. In TCRdb, the 5' RACE reads were re-called with MiXCR into one record per CDR3 protein. This sample has approximately 150,000 distinct CDR3 sequences; roughly 3.5% occur once, and the top ten carry approximately 7.7%. This specimen comes from a study of identical twins. General study points: Weaker excess twin sharing was seen among beta out-of-frame sequences.

The germline gives CDR1 DFQATT, CDR2 SNEGSKA (reference sequence). With 3 bases removed from V and 12 bases from J, the gap between germline ends came to 10 bases. The CDR3 runs 10 residues. The sequence came from a man aged 18-30 years in good health. The rearrangement joins TRBV20-1 to TRBJ2-3, with D possibly called TRBD1 or TRBD2 (5 bases each). Sequences were obtained from memory T cells sorted from blood. CDR3 sequence (DNA): TGCAGTGCTAGCGGGACGGGCCAGTATTTT. The encoded protein is CSASGTGQYF.